A selection of T cell receptor beta chains follows, all from one sample in a study of T cell responses to AZD1222 COVID-19 vaccine. Some clones are missing from TCRdb's copy, which holds only in-frame ones; the method was immunoSEQ multiplex PCR. The sample yields around 150,000 clones, approximately 92% seen once. Source: peripheral blood, taken 28 days after the second AZD1222 dose. Source of these receptors: an adult who received the AZD1222 COVID-19 vaccine. CDR3s include the opening cysteine and the closing phenylalanine or tryptophan. D genes are given only for firm matches. Expanded clones are given a class, and other clones once, few, many or no size at all.

TRBD1,TRBV7-9,TRBJ1-1,NA,TGTGCCAGCAGTTCGGGACAGGGTAGGGATGAAGCTTTCTTT,CASSSGQGRDEAFF
NA,TRBV6-1,TRBJ1-1,medium-sized,TGTGCCAGCAGTGAAGCGAATCGGGGGGAAGCTTTCTTT,CASSEANRGEAFF
NA,TRBV5-1,TRBJ1-1,NA,TGCGCCAGCAGCTTGCTGGGGTGGACTGAAGCTTTCTTT,CASSLLGWTEAFF
NA,TRBV3-1/TRBV3-2,TRBJ1-5,NA,TGTGCCAGCAGCCAGTCAAGGGTCGGAAATCAGCCCCAGCATTTT,CASSQSRVGNQPQHF
NA,TRBV30,TRBJ1-1,NA,TGTGCCTGGGGACAGAACACTGAAGCTTTCTTT,CAWGQNTEAFF
NA,TRBV12-3/TRBV12-4,TRBJ2-2,NA,TGTGCCAGCAGTTTCCAGCGCACCGGGGAGCTGTTTTTT,CASSFQRTGELFF
TRBD1,TRBV7-9,TRBJ1-4,NA,TGTGCCAGCAGCTACTCCGGGACAGTGAATGAAAAACTGTTTTTT,CASSYSGTVNEKLFF
NA,TRBV2,TRBJ2-7,NA,TGTGCCAGCCGTTTGGGCGGGCCCTACAGACTATCCGTCTCCTACGAGCAGTACTTC,CASRLGGPYRLSVSYEQYF
TRBD2,TRBV11-2,TRBJ2-1,NA,TGTGCCAGCAGCTTGTCGTCGAGCGGGGGGATCAATGAGCAGTTCTTC,CASSLSSSGGINEQFF
NA,TRBV7-9,TRBJ1-1,NA,TGTGCCAGCAGCAAGGGGAACACTGAAGCTTTCTTT,CASSKGNTEAFF
NA,TRBV6-4,TRBJ1-5,NA,TGTGCCAGCAGTGACGGGCCCCAGCATTTT,CASSDGPQHF
TRBD2,TRBV3-1/TRBV3-2,TRBJ2-1,NA,TGTGCCAGCCGGGGGGATGAGCAGTTCTTC,CASRGDEQFF
TRBD2,TRBV4-1,TRBJ2-1,once,TGCGCCAGCAGCCACAATAGCGGGGCCCACAATGAGCAGTTCTTC,CASSHNSGAHNEQFF
NA,TRBV29-1,TRBJ2-3,NA,TGCAGCGTTGTAATGGTTAGGGGACCCACAGATACGCAGTATTTT,CSVVMVRGPTDTQYF
NA,TRBV6-1,TRBJ1-6,NA,TGTGCCAGCAGTGAAGTTTGGAATTCACCCCTCCACTTT,CASSEVWNSPLHF
NA,TRBV4-1,TRBJ1-5,NA,TGCGCCAGCAGCCTTAGGGTGACAACTAGCAATCAGCCCCAGCATTTT,CASSLRVTTSNQPQHF
NA,TRBV10-3,TRBJ1-1,NA,TGTGCCATCAGTGAGCAGGCTGAAGCTTTCTTT,CAISEQAEAFF
TRBD2,TRBV6-5,TRBJ2-1,once,TGTGCCAGCAGTTACGACCTAGCGGGGGTGTACAATGAGCAGTTCTTC,CASSYDLAGVYNEQFF
TRBD1,TRBV6-5,TRBJ1-6,NA,TGTGCCAGCAGCCTAGGAGGGGGACAGAATTCACCCCTCCACTTT,CASSLGGGQNSPLHF
TRBD1,TRBV6-5,TRBJ1-2,NA,TGTGCCAGCAGACTCCGGGACAGCTATGGCTACACCTTC,CASRLRDSYGYTF
NA,TRBV7-3,TRBJ2-1,NA,TGTGCCAGCAGCTTAGGGGGGGCCACGGTCAATGAGCAGTTCTTC,CASSLGGATVNEQFF
NA,TRBV15,TRBJ2-6,NA,TGTGCCACCAGCAGAGACTCTGGGGCCAACGTCCTGACTTTC,CATSRDSGANVLTF
NA,TRBV9,TRBJ1-2,NA,TGTGCCAGCAGCGTAGTGGCCTCAGCCCCCAGATATGGCTACACCTTC,CASSVVASAPRYGYTF
NA,TRBV11-1,TRBJ1-5,NA,TGTGCCAGCAGCTTAGCACCTAATCAGCCCCAGCATTTT,CASSLAPNQPQHF
NA,TRBV28,TRBJ1-5,NA,TGTGCCAGCAGTTTATACCTAAGAGGTCAGCCCCAGCATTTT,CASSLYLRGQPQHF
NA,TRBV27,TRBJ1-2,NA,TGTGCCAGCAGCCCTGGATCGGACTATGGCTACACCTTC,CASSPGSDYGYTF
NA,TRBV6-2/TRBV6-3,TRBJ1-5,NA,TGTGCCAGCAGCTTACCCTCGACAGGTGTTTTTGATCAGCCCCAGCATTTT,CASSLPSTGVFDQPQHF
NA,TRBV6-5,TRBJ1-6,NA,TGTGCCAGCAGTTTCCATGGGAATGGCAATTCACCCCTCCACTTT,CASSFHGNGNSPLHF
TRBD1,TRBV7-8,TRBJ2-2,NA,TGTGCCAGCATCCTGGACAGGAGCAGTAACACCGGGGAGCTGTTTTTT,CASILDRSSNTGELFF
TRBD1,TRBV28,TRBJ2-5,NA,TGTGCCAGCAGTTACCCCCCCGGGACAGGGCCTAAGACCCAGTACTTC,CASSYPPGTGPKTQYF
NA,TRBV7-8,TRBJ1-3,NA,TGTGCCAGCAGCCGCCCGTTTGAAAACACCATATATTTT,CASSRPFENTIYF
NA,TRBV19,TRBJ2-3,NA,TGTGCCAGTAGTGTAGCGCATTGGGGAGATACGCAGTATTTT,CASSVAHWGDTQYF
NA,TRBV18,TRBJ1-5,NA,TGTGCCAGCTCAAATCGGTATAGCAATCAGCCCCAGCATTTT,CASSNRYSNQPQHF
TRBD1,TRBV27,TRBJ2-2,NA,TGTGCCAGCAGGCCGGGACAGGGGGCCGGGGAGCTGTTTTTT,CASRPGQGAGELFF
NA,TRBV6-2/TRBV6-3,TRBJ2-7,NA,TGTGCCAGCAGTTACATAACCCGGGACTCCTCCTACGAGCAGTACTTC,CASSYITRDSSYEQYF
NA,TRBV18,TRBJ1-2,NA,TGTGCCAGCTCACCTTTAGGTCTTGGGGATGGCTACACCTTC,CASSPLGLGDGYTF
TRBD2,TRBV5-4,TRBJ2-7,NA,TGTGCCAGCAGCTTGGGGGGGACTAGCGGGTCCTACGAGCAGTACTTC,CASSLGGTSGSYEQYF
NA,TRBV27,TRBJ2-1,NA,TGTGCCAGCAGTTCGACGGACGTTGGACCAAAACTTATGTACAATGAGCAGTTCTTC,CASSSTDVGPKLMYNEQFF
NA,TRBV28,TRBJ2-7,NA,TGTGCCAGCAGTTTCCGGGGTTCCGACGAGCAGTACTTC,CASSFRGSDEQYF
TRBD2,TRBV11-3,TRBJ2-7,NA,TGTGCCAGCAGCTTAGGTTGGCGGGGGGGAAACGAGCAGTACTTC,CASSLGWRGGNEQYF
NA,TRBV9,TRBJ1-6,NA,TGTGCCAGCAGCGTAGGGCACGGTGGGGCCTATAATTCACCCCTCCACTTT,CASSVGHGGAYNSPLHF
TRBD2,TRBV7-2,TRBJ2-3,NA,TGTGCCAGCAGCCCCCCCGGAGCGGGGGACACAGATACGCAGTATTTT,CASSPPGAGDTDTQYF
NA,TRBV13,TRBJ1-6,NA,TGTGCCAGCAGCTCCTCGTCCAGGTTCTCCTATAATTCACCCCTCCACTTT,CASSSSSRFSYNSPLHF
NA,TRBV4-1,TRBJ2-1,NA,TGCGCCAGCAGCCAAGATGACTATAGGTACAATGAGCAGTTCTTC,CASSQDDYRYNEQFF
NA,TRBV7-9,TRBJ1-2,once,TGTGCCAGCAGCCCGCCCGGGGGGAACGGTGGCTACACCTTC,CASSPPGGNGGYTF
NA,TRBV5-1,TRBJ1-3,NA,TGCGCCAGCAGCTGGGGGCCGCAGGGCTCCGCAGGAAACACCATATATTTT,CASSWGPQGSAGNTIYF
NA,TRBV30,TRBJ1-2,NA,TGTGCCTGGAGCCATGGACTGTATCTGTATGGCTACACCTTC,CAWSHGLYLYGYTF
TRBD1,TRBV5-1,TRBJ1-1,NA,TGCGCCAGCAGCTTGTACAGGGGAGGTACTGAAGCTTTCTTT,CASSLYRGGTEAFF
TRBD1,TRBV4-1,TRBJ1-4,NA,TGCGCCAGCAGCCAGGTAACAGGGGAGGAAGAAAAACTGTTTTTT,CASSQVTGEEEKLFF
NA,TRBV19,TRBJ1-1,NA,TGTGCCAGTAAAAGGGAATGGAGGAACACTGAAGCTTTCTTT,CASKREWRNTEAFF
TRBD2,TRBV7-2,TRBJ2-1,NA,TGTGCCAGCAGCATCCAGACTAGCGGGGGGGACAATGAGCAGTTCTTC,CASSIQTSGGDNEQFF
NA,TRBV13,TRBJ1-1,NA,TGTGCCAGCAGCTTCCAGCAGGACACTGAAGCTTTCTTT,CASSFQQDTEAFF
NA,TRBV19,TRBJ2-3,NA,TGTGCCAGTAGTACACCAGATACGCAGTATTTT,CASSTPDTQYF
NA,TRBV29-1,TRBJ1-2,once,TGCAGCGTTGCGAGTCAGGCGGGCTATGGCTACACCTTC,CSVASQAGYGYTF
TRBD1,TRBV7-2,TRBJ1-5,NA,TGTGCCAGCAGCCCGCAGGGACAGGGGGGCAATCAGCCCCAGCATTTT,CASSPQGQGGNQPQHF
NA,TRBV28,TRBJ1-3,once,TGTGCCAGCAGTCTACTCTCCCCCTTGGGGGCTGGAAACACCATATATTTT,CASSLLSPLGAGNTIYF
NA,TRBV6-5,TRBJ2-5,NA,TGTGCCAGCATGACGACAGGTCAAGAGACCCAGTACTTC,CASMTTGQETQYF
TRBD1,TRBV6-1,TRBJ2-1,NA,TGTGCCAGCAGTGAATTCCGGACAGGCAATGAGCAGTTCTTC,CASSEFRTGNEQFF
NA,TRBV27,TRBJ1-2,NA,TGTGCCAGCAGTCTCGGGACGTTGGGACTGGATGGCTACACCTTC,CASSLGTLGLDGYTF